The count of the clone carrying this T cell receptor (beta chain) is one. The antigen remains undetermined. In germline, CDR1 is MGHDK, CDR2 SYGVNS. V was pared by 8 bases and J by 6 bases, with 17 bases between. This CDR3 has 14 residues. These data come from a study of cytotoxic CD8 clonotypes in ibrutinib-treated CLL. Looking at the study overall: After treatment lasting a median approximately 11 months, range 6 to 36, response samples were collected. There were, on average, around 260,000 productive templates and tens of thousands of productive rearrangements per sample. Whole-study findings and limits: Clonality rose at ibrutinib response, held steady in sustained remission, and fell toward baseline at progression. Baseline clonality, higher than in age-matched healthy donors, tracked circulating CD8+ T-cell counts.

Assay: immunoSEQ multiplex PCR; the TCRdb copy retains only in-frame clones and omits some. The repertoire holds over 100,000 clones, with approximately 85% as singletons. The TCR was taken from a human donor with chronic lymphocytic leukemia. V and J are TRBV25-1 and TRBJ2-1; either TRBD1 or TRBD2 may supply D (5 bases each). The sample consisted of PBMCs, taken after 24 months of ibrutinib treatment. The CDR3 spells CASGASLRGNEQFF. In DNA, the CDR3 is TGTGCCAGCGGGGCTAGCTTACGTGGCAATGAGCAGTTCTTC.